These 10 T cell receptor beta chains originate from one sample sequenced in a study of shared clonotypes between healthy human individuals. This table comes from immunoSEQ multiplex PCR, and its TCRdb copy is limited to in-frame clones, with some not included. The sample has approximately 2,000,000 clones, 85% to 95% seen once. The sample consisted of naive CD4+ T cells from PBMCs. As for subset: CD45RA+ positively selected. Receptors were obtained from a man between 18 and 29 years old in good health. Some clones in this sample may be carry-over from other donors' samples.

The V and J genes are TRBV11-2 and TRBJ2-5; no firm D call. This CDR3 is 12 amino acids long. Between the trimmed V and J ends, which lost 3 bases and 4 bases, there was a span of 6 bases. Germline CDR1 and CDR2: SGHAT and FQNNGV. The CDR3 coding sequence is TGTGCCAGCAGCTTGAGAGGAGAGACCCAGTACTTC. It translates to CASSLRGETQYF.

As regards this clone: Other DNA sequences in the sample encode the same CDR3. The chain has TRBV5-1 and TRBJ2-5, with D unclear. V lost 7 bases, J lost 5 bases, and 12 bases lay in between. The CDR3 has 12 amino acids. Per germline, CDR1 SGHRS and CDR2 YFSETQ. CDR3 nucleotide sequence: TGCGCCAGCTCCCCGGGTGTGGAGACCCAGTACTTC. This encodes CASSPGVETQYF.

The V and J genes are TRBV5-4 and TRBJ2-7, with TRBD2 as a possible D gene (5 bases). Germline V gene sequence: CDR1 SGHNT, CDR2 YYREEE (reference sequence). V lost 1 base, J lost 2 bases, and 13 bases lay in between. The CDR3 extends over 15 amino acids. The CDR3 loop reads CASSLIGRDPYEQYF. The CDR3 DNA is TGTGCCAGCAGCTTGATCGGTCGGGATCCCTACGAGCAGTACTTC.

The chain links TRBV2 to TRBJ2-5, with TRBD1 identical over 7 bases. The V segment lost 6 bases and the J segment 5 bases; nucleotides outside the gene matches: 6. CDR3 size: 13 residues. Germline-derived CDR1 and CDR2 are SNHLY and FYNNEI. CDR3 sequence (DNA): TGTGCCAGCAGCCGGGACAGTATGGAGACCCAGTACTTC. Its protein product is CASSRDSMETQYF.

The chain has TRBV15 and TRBJ2-1, with 9 bases lining up with TRBD2. This CDR3 has 18 residues. Germline values: CDR1 LNHNV, CDR2 YYDKDF (reference sequence). V shed 5 bases and J 4 bases; nucleotides not matched to a gene: 15. As DNA, the CDR3 is TGTGCCACCAGCCAAACCCGGGCTAGCGGGACCTTTTACAATGAGCAGTTCTTC. Its translation is CATSQTRASGTFYNEQFF. Full variable domain (missing parts from reference TRBV15 and TRBJ2-1): DAMVIQNPRYQVTQFGKPVTLSCSQTLNHNVMYWYQQKSSQAPKLLFHYYDKDFNNEADTPDNFQSRRPNTSFCFLDIRSPGLGDTAMYLCATSQTRASGTFYNEQFFGPGTRLTVL.

As to this clone: The junction does not match germline at one end; this may be a read error. The chain employs TRBV4-2 and TRBJ2-4; 8 nucleotides agree with TRBD1. The CDR3 loop spans 12 amino acids. Germline-derived CDR1 and CDR2 are LGHNA and YNFKEQ. The CDR3: CASSQDHNRGDF. As DNA, the CDR3 is TGTGCCAGCAGCCAAGATCACAACAGGGGGGACTTC.

The gene calls are TRBV19 and TRBJ1-1; D might be TRBD1 (6 bases). The germline gives CDR1 LNHDA, CDR2 SQIVND (reference sequence). The CDR3 runs 13 residues. V was trimmed by 7 bases and J by 4 bases, leaving 13 bases between them. CDR3 DNA sequence: TGTGCCAGTATCATTTTAGGGGGCACTGAAGCTTTCTTT. Amino acids: CASIILGGTEAFF.

The chain links TRBV14 to TRBJ1-1, with TRBD1 matching over 8 bases. V dropped 4 bases and J dropped 1; count of bases not matched to a gene: 5. This CDR3 region has 15 residues. The germline CDR1 and CDR2 sequences are SGHDN and FVKESK. The CDR3 loop is CASSPRQGWNTEAFF. The CDR3 DNA reads as TGTGCCAGCAGCCCGCGACAGGGGTGGAACACTGAAGCTTTCTTT.

V is TRBV7-2 and J is TRBJ2-3; 7 bases are shared with TRBD2. This CDR3 is built from 16 residues. Germline loops: CDR1 SGHTA, CDR2 FQGNSA. The V gene end was trimmed by 2 bases and the J gene end by 4 bases; junction bases not matched to a gene: 9. CDR3 DNA sequence: TGTGCCAGCAGCTTAAGGGCGGGAGATGGACCAGATACGCAGTATTTT. This codes for CASSLRAGDGPDTQYF.

V and J are TRBV11-3 and TRBJ1-1, with 10 bases identical to TRBD1. CDR1 is SGHNT, CDR2 YENEEA, per germline. The CDR3 is 17 amino acids. V lost 4 bases and J lost 5; bases outside the gene matches: 13. As DNA, the CDR3 is TGTGCCAGCAGCTGGCTCCAGACAGGGGGCCTGGTTACTGAAGCTTTCTTT. Translating gives CASSWLQTGGLVTEAFF. Full variable domain (missing parts from reference TRBV11-3 and TRBJ1-1): EAGVVQSPRYKIIEKKQPVAFWCNPISGHNTLYWYLQNLGQGPELLIRYENEEAVDDSQLPKDRFSAERLKGVDSTLKIQPAELGDSAVYLCASSWLQTGGLVTEAFFGQGTRLTVV.